A single sample gave rise to the 18 T cell receptor beta chains below, sequenced in a study of control samples from healthy donors and cancer patients. The assay was immunoSEQ multiplex PCR, and TCRdb's table has in-frame clones only and misses some. This repertoire shows fewer than 200,000 clones, 90% to 95% found once; its top ten account for more than 1.2%. The sample comprised blood. The receptors were sampled from a man aged 18 to 30 in good health.

J is TRBJ2-3 and V is TRBV2; D is ambiguous. The CDR3 length is 14 residues. V was cut by 3 bases and J by 2 bases, with 9 bases left in between. In germline, CDR1 is SNHLY, CDR2 FYNNEI. This CDR3 reads CASSEGSLTDTQYF. In DNA form, the CDR3 reads TGTGCCAGCAGTGAGGGCAGCCTCACAGATACGCAGTATTTT.

V and J are TRBV10-1 and TRBJ2-3, with 7 bases aligning to TRBD2. The junction had 4 bases not matched to a gene; V was cut back by 2 bases and J by 2 bases. CDR3 length: 15 residues. The germline CDR1 and CDR2 sequences are WNHNN and SYGVQD (reference sequence). CDR3: CASSESGTFTDTQYF. The DNA for the CDR3 is TGCGCCAGCAGTGAGAGCGGGACCTTCACAGATACGCAGTATTTT.

The CDR3 is CASSERSDGLYEQYF. The CDR3 region has the DNA TGTGCCAGCAGTGAACGGAGTGACGGTCTGTACGAGCAGTACTTC. The chain links TRBV6-1 to TRBJ2-7; D uncertain. The CDR3 runs 15 residues. Trimming shortened V by 2 bases and J by 4 bases, and 15 bases separated the two germline ends. CDR1 is MNHNS and CDR2 is SASEGT in the germline V gene.

The gene calls are TRBV30 and TRBJ1-1; a weak D match, TRBD1 (5 bases). The V and J ends lost 4 bases and 3 bases respectively, with 12 bases between them. Germline V gives CDR1 GTSNPN, CDR2 SVGIG (reference sequence). The CDR3 is 13 amino acids. As DNA, the CDR3 is TGTGCCTGGACAAGAGAGGGGTACACTGAAGCTTTCTTT. As protein: CAWTREGYTEAFF.

Here the CDR3 DNA reads TGTGCCACCCCCAACGGGGCAACTAATGAAAAACTGTTTTTT. Its protein product is CATPNGATNEKLFF. The chain carries TRBV28 and TRBJ1-4; no reliable D call. Trimming pared 10 bases from V and 0 bases from J, leaving 12 bases between. CDR1 and CDR2 (germline): MDHEN, SYDVKM. CDR3 length: 14 residues. The full variable domain, its missing parts supplied by reference TRBV28 and TRBJ1-4, is DVKVTQSSRYLVKRTGEKVFLECVQDMDHENMFWYRQDPGLGLRLIYFSYDVKMKEKGDIPEGYSVSREKKERFSLILESASTNQTSMYLCATPNGATNEKLFFGSGTQLSVL.

The V gene is TRBV6-1, the J gene TRBJ2-7; D might be TRBD1 (5 bases). Trimming cost V 1 base and J 5 bases, with 15 bases left between them. Germline V lookup: CDR1 MNHNS, CDR2 SASEGT. This CDR3 spans 15 amino acids. The CDR3 here is CASSEVTRVMDEQYF. CDR3 in DNA: TGTGCCAGCAGTGAAGTCACCAGGGTGATGGACGAGCAGTACTTC.

This chain joins TRBV9 and TRBJ1-3; 7 bases are shared with TRBD1. Looked up from germline, CDR1 is SGDLS and CDR2 is YYNGEE. This CDR3 contains 15 residues. V was clipped by 0 bases and J by 4 bases; unmatched bases: 4. The CDR3 region has the DNA TGTGCCAGCAGCGTAGAACAGGGGAGGGGAAACACCATATATTTT. Translation: CASSVEQGRGNTIYF.

The V call is TRBV29-1, the J call TRBJ2-2, with D perhaps matching TRBD1 (6 bases). The CDR3 extends over 14 amino acids. The V end was cut by 6 bases, the J end by 1 base, with 12 bases between. CDR1 SQVTM and CDR2 ANQGSEA come from the germline V gene. In DNA, the CDR3 is TGCAGCGTCGCGGACAGAAAGAACACCGGGGAGCTGTTTTTT. Translated, it gives CSVADRKNTGELFF.

This rearrangement joins TRBV30 to TRBJ1-1, with a possible D match to TRBD1 (5 bases). Trimming took off 0 bases at V and 4 bases at J, with 12 bases between the two ends. The CDR3 is 14 amino acids. Germline lookup yields CDR1 GTSNPN and CDR2 SVGIG (reference sequence). The CDR3 reads CAWSVGAIGTEAFF. The CDR3 nucleotides are TGTGCCTGGAGTGTAGGGGCCATCGGCACTGAAGCTTTCTTT. The full variable domain, in which reference TRBV30 and TRBJ1-1 provide the parts outside the CDR3, is SQTIHQWPATLVQPVGSPLSLECTVEGTSNPNLYWYRQAAGRGLQLLFYSVGIGQISSEVPQNLSASRPQDRQFILSSKKLLLSDSGFYLCAWSVGAIGTEAFFGQGTRLTVV.

The chain links TRBV5-6 to TRBJ2-5, with 11 bases identical to TRBD2. Germline trimming cut 0 bases from V and 2 bases from J; bases unmatched to any gene: 9. CDR1 is SGHDT, CDR2 YYEEEE, per germline. This CDR3 is 18 amino acids long. CDR3 nucleotides: TGTGCCAGCAGCTTGGCGGGTCTAGCGGGGGGCGAACAAGAGACCCAGTACTTC. Translation gives CASSLAGLAGGEQETQYF. The whole variable domain, remainder taken from reference TRBV5-6 and TRBJ2-5, is DAGVTQSPTHLIKTRGQQVTLRCSPKSGHDTVSWYQQALGQGPQFIFQYYEEEERQRGNFPDRFSGHQFPNYSSELNVNALLLGDSALYLCASSLAGLAGGEQETQYFGPGTRLLVL.

The chain links TRBV9 to TRBJ1-4, with a tentative D call TRBD1 (5 bases). Germline values: CDR1 SGDLS, CDR2 YYNGEE. V lost 2 bases to trimming and J lost 4 bases, with 9 bases between them. The CDR3 totals 14 residues. DNA of the CDR3: TGTGCCAGCAGCGTGACAGACAATAATGAAAAACTGTTTTTT. It codes for CASSVTDNNEKLFF.

V and J are TRBV6-6 and TRBJ2-3; 11 nucleotides match TRBD2. The V gene end was trimmed by 1 base and the J gene end by 7 bases; junction bases not matched to a gene: 4. The CDR3 is made up of 15 amino acids. Germline V gives CDR1 MNHNY, CDR2 SVGAGI (reference sequence). CDR3 DNA sequence: TGTGCCAGCAGTTACTATAGCGGGGGGGCGTATACGCAGTATTTT. Its protein product is CASSYYSGGAYTQYF.

The chain carries TRBV7-2 and TRBJ1-2; 8 nucleotides agree with TRBD1. J gave up 3 bases and V 5 bases, and 5 bases lay outside the gene matches. Germline CDR1 and CDR2: SGHTA and FQGNSA. This CDR3 comprises 14 residues. The CDR3 spells CASSHDRGDYGYTF. CDR3 DNA: TGTGCCAGCAGCCATGACAGGGGAGACTATGGCTACACCTTC.

This chain joins TRBV14 and TRBJ1-2; 8 bases are shared with TRBD1. The CDR3 totals 14 residues. The germline CDR1 and CDR2 sequences are SGHDN and FVKESK. V lost 0 bases and J lost 3; bases outside the gene matches: 0. CDR3 loop: CASSQETGDYGYTF. Here the CDR3 DNA reads TGTGCCAGCAGCCAAGAGACAGGGGACTATGGCTACACCTTC.

This chain joins TRBV3-1 (or the pseudogene TRBV3-2) and TRBJ2-2; D is ambiguous. CDR3 length: 14 residues. Trimming took off 6 bases at V and 2 bases at J, with 10 bases between the two ends. Germline CDR1 LGHDT, CDR2 YNNKEL (reference sequence). The CDR3: CASRPDFNTGELFF. CDR3 sequence (DNA): TGTGCCAGCAGACCCGACTTCAACACCGGGGAGCTGTTTTTT.

The chain couples TRBV2 to TRBJ1-1, with D possibly TRBD1 on 5 matching bases. The CDR3 is 11 residues long. The V end was cut by 6 bases, the J end by 13 bases, with 15 bases between. The germline V gene has CDR1 SNHLY and CDR2 FYNNEI. CDR3 coding DNA: TGTGCCAGCAGAGCGGACGGGGGAGGTTTCTTT. Its translation is CASRADGGGFF.

CDR3 protein: CASSNGRQNTEAFF. CDR3 nucleotides: TGCGCCAGCAGCAACGGACGGCAGAACACTGAAGCTTTCTTT. The gene calls are TRBV5-1 and TRBJ1-1; D gene ambiguous. V gave up 4 bases and J gave up 1 base, with 11 bases separating them. The length of the CDR3 is 14 residues. CDR1 is SGHRS, CDR2 YFSETQ, per germline.

The chain has TRBV5-1 and TRBJ2-1; D remains unclear. V dropped 5 bases and J dropped 7 bases, with 16 bases sitting between them. Germline CDR1 is SGHRS and CDR2 is YFSETQ. The CDR3 totals 14 residues. Here the CDR3 DNA reads TGCGCCAGCAGACTGGAGAAGGCCAGGAATGAGCAGTTCTTC. It encodes CASRLEKARNEQFF.